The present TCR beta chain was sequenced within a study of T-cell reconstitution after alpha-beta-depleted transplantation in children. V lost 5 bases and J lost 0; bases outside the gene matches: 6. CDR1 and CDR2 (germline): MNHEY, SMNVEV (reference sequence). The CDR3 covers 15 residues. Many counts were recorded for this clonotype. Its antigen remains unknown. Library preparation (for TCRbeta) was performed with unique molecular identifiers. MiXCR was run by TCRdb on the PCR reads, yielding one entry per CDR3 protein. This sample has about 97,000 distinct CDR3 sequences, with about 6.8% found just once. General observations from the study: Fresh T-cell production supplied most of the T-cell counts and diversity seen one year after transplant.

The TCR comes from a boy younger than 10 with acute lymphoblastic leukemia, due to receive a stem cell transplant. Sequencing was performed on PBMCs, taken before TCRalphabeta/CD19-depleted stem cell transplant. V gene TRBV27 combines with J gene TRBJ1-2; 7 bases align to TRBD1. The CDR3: CASSVGTAPNYGYTF. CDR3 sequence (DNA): TGTGCCAGCAGTGTGGGGACAGCGCCTAACTATGGCTACACCTTC.